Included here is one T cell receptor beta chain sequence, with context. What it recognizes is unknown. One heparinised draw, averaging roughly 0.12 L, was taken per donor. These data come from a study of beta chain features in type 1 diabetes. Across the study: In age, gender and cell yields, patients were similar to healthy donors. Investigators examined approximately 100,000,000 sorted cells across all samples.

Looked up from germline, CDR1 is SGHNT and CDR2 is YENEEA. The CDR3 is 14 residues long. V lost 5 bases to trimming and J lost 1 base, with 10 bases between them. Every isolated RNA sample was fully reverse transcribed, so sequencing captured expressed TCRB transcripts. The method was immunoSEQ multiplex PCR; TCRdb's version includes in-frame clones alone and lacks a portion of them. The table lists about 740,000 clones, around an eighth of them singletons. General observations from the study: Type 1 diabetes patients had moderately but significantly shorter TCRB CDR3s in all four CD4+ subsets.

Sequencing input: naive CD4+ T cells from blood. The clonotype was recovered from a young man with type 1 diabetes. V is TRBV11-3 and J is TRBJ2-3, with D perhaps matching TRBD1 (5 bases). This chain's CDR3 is CASSPGLRTDTQYF. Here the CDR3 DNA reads TGTGCCAGCAGCCCAGGGTTGCGCACAGATACGCAGTATTTT. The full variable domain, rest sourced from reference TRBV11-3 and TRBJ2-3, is EAGVVQSPRYKIIEKKQPVAFWCNPISGHNTLYWYLQNLGQGPELLIRYENEEAVDDSQLPKDRFSAERLKGVDSTLKIQPAELGDSAVYLCASSPGLRTDTQYFGPGTRLTVL.